This T cell receptor (beta chain) comes out of a study of blood T cells in healthy people across ages. The wider study: In model experiments, template switching was able to capture about one barcoded beta molecule for every two T cells that were present. Study observations and caveats: Unsorted PBMCs ruled out conclusive naive versus antigen-experienced comparison.

Notes on this clonotype: Its antigen is undetermined.

Germline values: CDR1 SGHAT, CDR2 FQNNGV. The CDR3 length is 15 residues. The V and J ends lost 5 bases and 2 bases, in that order; junction bases with no gene match: 8. A second roughly 7 to 12 cycle PCR used barcoded and J-beta primers. Every cDNA molecule bore a tag from a template-switch adaptor containing 12 random nucleotides. TCRdb fed the 5' RACE reads into MiXCR, producing one record per CDR3 protein. The sample includes around 940,000 distinct CDR3 sequences, just over 50% of them seen just once. About 10 milliliters of peripheral blood were drawn from each donor. The source material was blood. The sequence was obtained from an older woman in good health. The chain links TRBV11-2 to TRBJ1-2, with 7 nucleotides matching TRBD1. The CDR3 coding sequence is TGTGCCAGCAGCGCCGCGAGGGGGCGGAACTATGGCTACACCTTC. Encoded protein: CASSAARGRNYGYTF.